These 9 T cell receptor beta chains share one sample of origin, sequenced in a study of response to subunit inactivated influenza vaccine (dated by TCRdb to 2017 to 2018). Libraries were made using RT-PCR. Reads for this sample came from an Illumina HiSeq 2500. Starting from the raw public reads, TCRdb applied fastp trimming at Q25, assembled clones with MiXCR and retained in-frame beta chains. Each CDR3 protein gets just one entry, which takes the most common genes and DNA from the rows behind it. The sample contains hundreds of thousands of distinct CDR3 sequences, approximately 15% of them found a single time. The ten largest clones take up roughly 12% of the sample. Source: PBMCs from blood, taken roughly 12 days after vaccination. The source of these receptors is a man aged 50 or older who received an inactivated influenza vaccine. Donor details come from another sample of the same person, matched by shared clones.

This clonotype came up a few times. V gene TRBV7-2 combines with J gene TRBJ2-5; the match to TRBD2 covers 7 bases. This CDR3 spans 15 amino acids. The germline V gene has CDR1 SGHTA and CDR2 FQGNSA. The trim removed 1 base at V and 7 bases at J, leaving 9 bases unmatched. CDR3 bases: TGTGCCAGCAGCTTAGGTCTAGCGGACATTGGGACCCAGTACTTC. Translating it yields CASSLGLADIGTQYF.

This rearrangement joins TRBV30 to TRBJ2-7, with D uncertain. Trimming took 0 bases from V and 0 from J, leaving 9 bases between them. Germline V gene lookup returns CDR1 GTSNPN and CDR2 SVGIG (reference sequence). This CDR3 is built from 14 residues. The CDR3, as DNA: TGTGCCTGGAGTGTAAAGCCTGGCTCCTACGAGCAGTACTTC. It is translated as CAWSVKPGSYEQYF. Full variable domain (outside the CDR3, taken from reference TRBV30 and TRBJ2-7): SQTIHQWPATLVQPVGSPLSLECTVEGTSNPNLYWYRQAAGRGLQLLFYSVGIGQISSEVPQNLSASRPQDRQFILSSKKLLLSDSGFYLCAWSVKPGSYEQYFGPGTRLTVT.

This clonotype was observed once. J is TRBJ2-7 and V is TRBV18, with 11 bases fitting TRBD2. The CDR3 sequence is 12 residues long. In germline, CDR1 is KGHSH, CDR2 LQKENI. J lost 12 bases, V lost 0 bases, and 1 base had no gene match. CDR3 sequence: CASSPPGLAVYF. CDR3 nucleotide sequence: TGTGCCAGCTCACCACCGGGACTAGCGGTGTACTTC.

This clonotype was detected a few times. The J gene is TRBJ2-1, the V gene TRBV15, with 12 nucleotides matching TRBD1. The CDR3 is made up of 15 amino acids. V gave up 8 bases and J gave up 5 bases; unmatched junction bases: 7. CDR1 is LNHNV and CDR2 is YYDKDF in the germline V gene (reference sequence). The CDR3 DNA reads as TGTGCCACCCGAACCGGGACAGGGGGCAACAATGAGCAGTTCTTC. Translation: CATRTGTGGNNEQFF.

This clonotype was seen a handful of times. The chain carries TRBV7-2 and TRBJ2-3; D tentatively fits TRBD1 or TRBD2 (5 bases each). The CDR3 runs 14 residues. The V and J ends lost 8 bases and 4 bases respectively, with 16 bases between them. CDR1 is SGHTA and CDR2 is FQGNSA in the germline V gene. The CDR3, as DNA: TGTGCCAGCTTACCTCTCCTGGGGGCAGATACGCAGTATTTT. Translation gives CASLPLLGADTQYF.

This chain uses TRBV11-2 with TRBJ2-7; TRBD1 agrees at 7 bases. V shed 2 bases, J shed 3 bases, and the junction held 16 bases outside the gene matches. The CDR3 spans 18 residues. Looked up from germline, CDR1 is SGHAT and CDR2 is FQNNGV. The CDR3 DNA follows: TGTGCCAGCAGCTTACATCCGGGACAGAACCCTTTCTACTACGAGCAGTACTTC. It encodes CASSLHPGQNPFYYEQYF. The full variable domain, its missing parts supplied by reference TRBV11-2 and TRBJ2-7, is EAGVAQSPRYKIIEKRQSVAFWCNPISGHATLYWYQQILGQGPKLLIQFQNNGVVDDSQLPKDRFSAERLKGVDSTLKIQPAKLEDSAVYLCASSLHPGQNPFYYEQYFGPGTRLTVT.

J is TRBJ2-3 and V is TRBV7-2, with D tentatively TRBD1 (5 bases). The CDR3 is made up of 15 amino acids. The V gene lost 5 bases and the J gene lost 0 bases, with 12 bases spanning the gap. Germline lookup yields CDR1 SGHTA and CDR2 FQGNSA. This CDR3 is CASSRTSYSTDTQYF. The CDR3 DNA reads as TGTGCCAGCAGCCGGACATCATATAGCACAGATACGCAGTATTTT.

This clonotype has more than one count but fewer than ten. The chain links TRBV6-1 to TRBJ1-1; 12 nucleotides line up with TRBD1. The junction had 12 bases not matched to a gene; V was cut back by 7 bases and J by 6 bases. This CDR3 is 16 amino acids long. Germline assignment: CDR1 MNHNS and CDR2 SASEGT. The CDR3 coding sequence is TGTGCCAGCACCACTGGGGACAGGGGGCGTCTGGCTGAAGCTTTCTTT. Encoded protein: CASTTGDRGRLAEAFF.

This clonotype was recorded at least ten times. The DNA for the CDR3 is TGCGCCAGCAGCTTGGCCAGGGGACACACCGGGGAGCTGTTTTTT. It yields the protein CASSLARGHTGELFF. This chain joins TRBV5-1 and TRBJ2-2, with D possibly matching TRBD1 (6 bases). The CDR3 extends over 15 amino acids. Germline CDR1 SGHRS, CDR2 YFSETQ. The ends were cut back, 0 bases at V and 3 bases at J, with 9 bases in the middle.